The 7 T cell receptor beta chains in this list originate from one sample, sequenced in a study of T cells in Graves' hyperthyroidism and ophthalmopathy. Template material for amplifying TCR beta CDR3 regions consisted of RNA transcripts. A set of HTBI primers served as the primers for a first-round RT-PCR of the TCR CDR3. TCRdb fed the multiplex PCR reads into MiXCR, producing one record per CDR3 protein. Of about 350,000 distinct CDR3 sequences listed, 15% to 20% were seen once; the top ten hold 30% to 35%. Input material: blood. These receptors came from a woman aged 25 to 39 with Graves' hyperthyroidism that later progressed to Graves' ophthalmopathy.

This clonotype was found many times. The gene calls are TRBV28 and TRBJ2-7, with 8 nucleotides matching TRBD2. Germline V CDR1 and CDR2: MDHEN, SYDVKM. This CDR3 is 15 amino acids long. V shed 4 bases, J shed 5 bases, and the junction held 10 bases outside the gene matches. The CDR3 nucleotides read TGTGCCAGCAGTTCCCCAATAGCGGGAAGCCACGAGCAGTACTTC. Translation gives CASSSPIAGSHEQYF.

This clonotype was detected many times. This chain connects TRBV2 to TRBJ1-4; TRBD1 might be the D (5 bases). CDR1 and CDR2 from the germline V gene are SNHLY and FYNNEI. V was cut by 7 bases and J by 0 bases, with 12 bases left in between. This CDR3 region has 15 residues. CDR3 loop: CASKRQITTNEKLFF. In nucleotides, the CDR3 is TGTGCCAGCAAGAGACAGATAACAACTAATGAAAAACTGTTTTTT.

This clonotype was counted ten times or more. J is TRBJ2-5 and V is TRBV5-8; TRBD1 matches at 8 bases. Germline V gives CDR1 SGHTS, CDR2 YDEGEE. The CDR3 runs to 16 residues. Trimming cost V 4 bases and J 0 bases; bases outside gene matches: 8. Here the CDR3 reads CASSLQGQEYQETQYF. DNA for the CDR3: TGTGCCAGCAGCCTACAGGGACAGGAGTACCAAGAGACCCAGTACTTC.

This clonotype came up many times. J is TRBJ2-1 and V is TRBV3-1, with 9 nucleotides matching TRBD2. V lost 4 bases and J lost 4; bases outside the gene matches: 8. CDR3 size: 16 residues. Per germline, CDR1 LGHDT and CDR2 YNNKEL (reference sequence). The CDR3 DNA is TGTGCCAGCAGCCTTCACGATAGCGGGGGTTACAATGAGCAGTTCTTC. It translates to CASSLHDSGGYNEQFF.

This clonotype was counted ten times or more. The gene calls are TRBV20-1 and TRBJ2-5; D is ambiguous. The CDR3 totals 15 residues. CDR1 DFQATT and CDR2 SNEGSKA come from the germline V gene (reference sequence). V was cut by 4 bases and J by 5 bases, with 20 bases left in between. The CDR3 region has the DNA TGCAGTGCTATGACCTCGAACCCCACGGGCGAGACCCAGTACTTC. Its protein is CSAMTSNPTGETQYF.

In this sample, this clonotype turned up many times. This chain joins TRBV6-1 and TRBJ1-6; no definite D call. The CDR3 covers 13 residues. Per germline, CDR1 MNHNS and CDR2 SASEGT. Between the trimmed V and J ends, which lost 5 bases and 4 bases, there was a span of 6 bases. CDR3 coding DNA: TGTGCCAGCAGTCGGGAGTATAATTCACCCCTCCACTTT. Translation: CASSREYNSPLHF.

In this sample, this clonotype turned up many times. CDR3 DNA: TGTGCCAGCTCGGGACAGGGCGGCAATCGCAATCAGCCCCAGCATTTT. The encoded protein is CASSGQGGNRNQPQHF. The rearrangement links TRBV6-1 to TRBJ1-5, with 9 nucleotides matching TRBD1. Germline V gene data show CDR1 as MNHNS and CDR2 as SASEGT. CDR3 length equals 16 residues. J was trimmed by 2 bases and V by 8 bases; bases with no gene match: 10.